This record covers a single TCR beta chain. No antigen is known for it. V was cut by 1 base and J by 0 bases, with 9 bases left in between. The CDR3 loop spans 15 amino acids. The germline V gene encodes CDR1 SGHVS and CDR2 FNYEAQ. The source of the sample is a study of brain T cells in children with intractable seizures. Libraries were prepared by immunoSEQ multiplex PCR; TCRdb keeps only in-frame clonotypes and omits some of them. The sample records about 76,000 clones, approximately 94% being singletons. Study conclusions and caveats: Absence of clones before surgery may stem from lower sequencing depth.

The TCR was taken from a boy in the first two years of life with tuberous sclerosis and intractable seizures. This chain uses TRBV7-6 with TRBJ2-5; D remains unclear. The source was peripheral blood, collected at surgery. For the CDR3, the DNA is TGTGCCAGCAGCTTAGAATGGCCAGACCAAGAGACCCAGTACTTC. This encodes CASSLEWPDQETQYF.